This T cell receptor beta chain is drawn from a study of early T cells in non-severe SARS-CoV-2 infection listed by TCRdb under 2021. Turning to the overall study: TCR sequencing used bulk RNA from unsorted whole blood, so alpha and beta chains could not be paired.

Summary of the overall study and its limitations: VDJdb matching was skewed toward anti-spike CD8 responses and likely underestimated virus-specific expansions, missing private and CD4 specificities.

Library preparation employed 5' RACE. Sequencing was carried out with a NextSeq 500. Unique molecular identifiers were attached to individual cDNA molecules in the TCR library protocol so that sequencing error and PCR bias could be corrected. TCR alpha and beta chains were both sequenced, and the abundances of alpha and beta sequences in each sample were closely correlated with each other. In the authors' own workflow: Decombinator V4 was used to annotate the V gene, J gene and CDR3 of the TCR sequences. Expanded TCRs were defined as changing significantly between any two time points under a Poisson model with p below 0.0001. TCR abundances were normalised to the total number of TCRs sequenced per sample and were expressed as counts per million. TRAV1-2 paired with TRAJ12, TRAJ20 or TRAJ33 defined MAIT TCRs, while TRAV10 paired with TRAJ18 defined iNKT TCRs. VDJdb, accessed 1 November 2021, was searched for CMV, EBV and SARS-CoV-2 annotated TCRs, with TCRs annotated for multiple antigens excluded. TCRdb reanalyzed the raw reads on its own, using fastp at Q25 for trimming and MiXCR for clone calling, and kept in-frame beta chains. Identical CDR3 protein sequences are pooled into one entry, listed with their most common genes and DNA. The V and J calls were determined by TCRdb, not by the authors. This sample has 60,000 or so distinct CDR3 sequences in its table, and around 13% of those were observed once. The leading ten clones occupy roughly 4.5% of the sample.

This clonotype was counted a few times. No cognate antigen has been identified for it. The junction differs from germline at one of its ends, possibly a read error. Measured from the cysteine to the phenylalanine, the CDR3 is 14 residues long. Left in the record is the CDR3 DNA by itself, 42 bases read in frame from the first base. A case-control design nested within a healthcare worker cohort in London, UK, was used, with weekly nasopharyngeal swab PCR tests and blood sampling performed. Healthcare workers were enrolled in the week of the UK lockdown, from 23 to 31 March 2020, and were followed every week for up to roughly 16 weeks.

Material for sequencing was whole blood. The clonotype was recovered from an adult who was a healthcare worker with PCR-confirmed SARS-CoV-2 infection or an uninfected control (not recorded which). The chain is made from TRBV12-3 or TRBV12-4 and TRBJ2-7; 6 matching bases give a weak D call of TRBD1. The base sequence is TGTGCCAGCAGGCCCGGGACAATTACCTACGAACAGTACTTC. Translated, it gives CASRPGTITYEQYF.